Presented here are 29 T cell receptor beta chains from one specimen sequenced in a study of blood T cells in healthy people across ages. Primed by a sample-barcoded 5' primer and a J-beta primer mix, a second PCR proceeded for 7 to 11 cycles. TCRdb itself ran the 5' RACE reads through MiXCR, one entry per CDR3 protein. The data hold more than 1,000,000 distinct CDR3 sequences, with approximately 26% observed a single time. These data were also filed under a second study, of T cells of mothers and their children.

The sequencing sample was made of blood. Receptor source: a girl aged 2-10 years in good health.

In this sample, this clonotype turned up a few times. The chain carries TRBV28 and TRBJ2-5; perhaps TRBD2 as D (5 bases). V was shortened by 3 bases and J by 7 bases, with 15 bases between the two germline ends. In germline, CDR1 is MDHEN, CDR2 SYDVKM. The CDR3 covers 14 residues. Here the CDR3 reads CASSFSSSPGTQYF. The DNA of the CDR3 is TGTGCCAGCAGTTTTTCTAGCTCCCCAGGGACCCAGTACTTC.

The chain recombines TRBV3-1 with TRBJ2-7, with D possibly being TRBD1 (6 bases). Deletions cut 2 bases from V and 7 bases from J, with 15 bases between. Germline V lookup: CDR1 LGHDT, CDR2 YNNKEL (reference sequence). This CDR3 is built from 14 residues. In nucleotides, the CDR3 is TGTGCCAGCAGCCAAAGTCTTGACAGGATAGAGCAGTACTTC. Protein product: CASSQSLDRIEQYF.

This chain joins TRBV18 and TRBJ1-1; D gene ambiguous. Germline loops: CDR1 KGHSH, CDR2 LQKENI. The ends were cut back, 6 bases at V and 1 base at J, with 12 bases in the middle. This CDR3 contains 14 residues. CDR3 protein: CASSSIPANTEAFF. The CDR3 coding sequence is TGTGCCAGCTCCTCCATTCCGGCGAACACTGAAGCTTTCTTT.

This chain uses TRBV29-1 with TRBJ2-5, with TRBD2 identical over 10 bases. The J call may not be correct, given that the DNA end is closer to TRBJ2-1. CDR3 length: 14 residues. Germline V gene data show CDR1 as SQVTM and CDR2 as ANQGSEA. CDR3 in DNA: TGCAGCGTCGCCAGCGGGAGGGCCTCCAATGAGCAGTTCTTC. Its translation is CSVASGRASNEQFF.

V usage is TRBV20-1 and J usage is TRBJ2-5; D might be TRBD1 (5 bases). The CDR3 spans 15 residues. The V and J ends lost 6 bases and 1 base respectively, with 18 bases between them. Germline CDR1 and CDR2: DFQATT and SNEGSKA (reference sequence). The CDR3 DNA sequence: TGCAGTGCCATCCCGACAGAACCGTGCCAAGAGACCCAGTACTTC. It is translated as CSAIPTEPCQETQYF.

This clonotype was seen a few times. Germline and junction disagree at one end, which may indicate a read error. V usage is TRBV7-3 and J usage is TRBJ2-6; perhaps TRBD1 as D (5 bases). CDR3 length: 13 amino acids. Per the germline V gene, CDR1 is SGHTA and CDR2 is FQGTGA. CDR3 protein: CASRETGANVPTF. CDR3 bases: TGTGCCAGCAGAGAAACTGGGGCCAACGTCCCGACTTTC.

The J gene is TRBJ2-1, the V gene TRBV4-2; tentative D call: TRBD2 (6 bases). Trimming removed 0 bases at V and 3 bases at J, with 9 bases between. Germline CDR1 and CDR2: LGHNA and YNFKEQ. CDR3 length equals 15 residues. CDR3 nucleotides: TGTGCCAGCAGCCAAGAAGGCGGGGACTACAATGAGCAGTTCTTC. Protein sequence: CASSQEGGDYNEQFF.

The chain couples TRBV6-2 or TRBV6-3 to TRBJ1-5; D remains ambiguous. Trimming left V 2 bases short and J 4 bases short, with 15 bases between. The CDR3 is 16 residues long. Germline V gene data show CDR1 as MNHEY and CDR2 as SVGEGT. CDR3 bases: TGTGCCAGCAGTTACCTCATGGGTGGGGAGAATCAGCCCCAGCATTTT. As protein: CASSYLMGGENQPQHF.

The genes are TRBV7-3 and TRBJ2-5; unclear D gene. The better agreement between TRBJ2-1 and the DNA end casts doubt on the J call. The germline gives CDR1 SGHTA, CDR2 FQGTGA. CDR3 size: 12 residues. The DNA for the CDR3 is TGTGCCAGCAGCCCCTCTGAAGGGCTTCAGTTCTTC. Translated, it gives CASSPSEGLQFF.

The V gene is TRBV28, the J gene TRBJ1-4; D may be TRBD1 (5 bases). V was trimmed by 3 bases and J by 4 bases, leaving 15 bases between them. The CDR3 consists of 16 residues. Germline values: CDR1 MDHEN, CDR2 SYDVKM. The CDR3 DNA sequence: TGTGCCAGCAGTTTTAAAGATAAGGGGATTAATGAAAAACTGTTTTTT. This sequence encodes CASSFKDKGINEKLFF.

The V and J genes are TRBV11-1 and TRBJ2-5, with 7 bases identical to TRBD1. CDR3 length equals 20 residues. Germline V CDR1 and CDR2: SGHAT, FQDESV (reference sequence). The J segment lost 5 bases and the V segment lost 0 bases, leaving 21 bases of the junction unmatched. The CDR3 loop is CASSLAPSKGQAVVEETQYF. The CDR3 DNA reads as TGTGCCAGCAGCTTAGCGCCATCAAAAGGACAGGCAGTGGTGGAGGAGACCCAGTACTTC.

This clonotype was counted only a few times. The chain is built from TRBV28 and TRBJ2-7, with D uncertain. V was clipped by 3 bases and J by 2 bases, with 11 bases between them. The CDR3 sequence is 14 residues long. The germline CDR1 and CDR2 sequences are MDHEN and SYDVKM. CDR3 DNA sequence: TGTGCCAGCAGTTTTCGGCTTTCGACCTACGAGCAGTACTTC. Translated: CASSFRLSTYEQYF.

This sequence joins TRBV7-9 and TRBJ2-2; unclear D gene. The germline V and J ends were trimmed by 10 bases and 8 bases, with 20 bases remaining between them. This CDR3 is 14 amino acids long. Germline CDR1 SEHNR, CDR2 FQNEAQ (reference sequence). As DNA, the CDR3 is TGTGCCATCGATCGTACCTCGATCTCTGGGGAGCTGTTTTTT. Protein sequence: CAIDRTSISGELFF.

This chain connects TRBV29-1 to TRBJ2-5; 7 nucleotides match TRBD2. J gave up 5 bases and V 4 bases, and 7 bases lay outside the gene matches. This CDR3 has 13 amino acids. Germline values: CDR1 SQVTM, CDR2 ANQGSEA. CDR3 sequence: CSVVAGAEETQYF. CDR3 sequence (DNA): TGCAGCGTTGTTGCGGGAGCTGAGGAGACCCAGTACTTC.

This chain links TRBV28 with TRBJ2-7; 7 nucleotides match TRBD1. Germline CDR1 reads MDHEN; CDR2 reads SYDVKM. The CDR3 is made up of 13 amino acids. V trimming: 6 bases; J trimming: 5 bases; junction bases outside the gene matches: 7. The CDR3 nucleotides are TGTGCCAGCAGAGAACAGGGGTTCCACGAGCAGTACTTC. Translating it yields CASREQGFHEQYF.

This chain uses TRBV7-9 with TRBJ2-1; 13 nucleotides align to TRBD2. The V gene's germline CDR1 is SEHNR and CDR2 FQNEAQ (reference sequence). This CDR3 is built from 15 residues. Trimming cost V 4 bases and J 10 bases; bases outside gene matches: 7. The CDR3 region has the DNA TGTGCCAGCAGCTCCTGGACTAGCGGGGGCACCGAGCAGTTCTTC. This gives the protein CASSSWTSGGTEQFF.

This clonotype came up a few times. This rearrangement joins TRBV12-3 or TRBV12-4 to TRBJ2-7, with D perhaps given as TRBD1 or TRBD2 (5 bases each). The germline V and J ends were trimmed by 8 bases and 7 bases, with 21 bases remaining between them. The length of the CDR3 is 14 residues. In DNA form, the CDR3 reads TGTGCCAGCTGTACCGGGACCCCCGCGTCGGAGCAGTACTTC. It codes for CASCTGTPASEQYF.

The chain has TRBV6-5 and TRBJ1-2, with a tentative D call TRBD1 (5 bases). This CDR3 region has 16 residues. Trimming stripped 5 bases from V and 5 bases from J, with 21 bases between. Germline lookup yields CDR1 MNHEY and CDR2 SVGAGI. Here the CDR3 reads CASSPLGRGFLYGYTF. The CDR3 DNA reads as TGTGCCAGCAGTCCCCTCGGGCGGGGGTTCTTATATGGCTACACCTTC.

This chain links TRBV24-1 with TRBJ2-1; D uncertain. The germline V gene has CDR1 KGHDR and CDR2 SFDVKD. This CDR3 is built from 12 residues. V lost 6 bases to trimming and J lost 0 bases, with 2 bases between them. The chain's CDR3 is CATSSSYNEQFF. Here the CDR3 DNA reads TGTGCCACCAGTAGCTCCTACAATGAGCAGTTCTTC.

The sample holds a few counts of this clonotype. This chain joins TRBV9 and TRBJ2-1; D ambiguous. This CDR3 has 15 residues. CDR1 SGDLS and CDR2 YYNGEE come from the germline V gene. V gave up 4 bases and J gave up 0 bases, with 11 bases separating them. CDR3 loop: CASSTTLLSYNEQFF. The CDR3 region has the DNA TGTGCCAGCAGCACAACACTCCTCTCCTACAATGAGCAGTTCTTC.

The table lists this clonotype with many counts. V usage is TRBV12-3 or TRBV12-4 and J usage is TRBJ2-3; tentatively, D is TRBD1 or TRBD2 (5 bases each). CDR3 length: 14 amino acids. V dropped 0 bases and J dropped 2 bases, with 6 bases sitting between them. The CDR3 spells CASSLAGDTDTQYF. DNA for the CDR3: TGTGCCAGCAGTTTAGCGGGGGACACAGATACGCAGTATTTT.

A few counts support this clonotype. The rearrangement links TRBV29-1 to TRBJ1-1; no reliable D call. The CDR3 spans 11 residues. Trimming took off 5 bases at V and 5 bases at J, with 9 bases between the two ends. CDR1 SQVTM and CDR2 ANQGSEA come from the germline V gene. CDR3 loop: CSVLKETEAFF. The DNA for the CDR3 is TGCAGCGTTCTAAAGGAGACTGAAGCTTTCTTT.

The V call is TRBV20-1, the J call TRBJ1-2; 7 bases align to TRBD1. V trimming: 3 bases; J trimming: 2 bases; junction bases outside the gene matches: 3. CDR3 size: 13 residues. Germline assignment: CDR1 DFQATT and CDR2 SNEGSKA (reference sequence). CDR3 nucleotide sequence: TGCAGTGCTAGTGAGACAGGGAACTATGGCTACACCTTC. Its translation is CSASETGNYGYTF.

This sequence joins TRBV29-1 and TRBJ1-2; perhaps TRBD1 as D (5 bases). Trimming shortened V by 1 base and J by 3 bases, and 6 bases separated the two germline ends. The CDR3 spans 12 residues. Germline-derived CDR1 and CDR2 are SQVTM and ANQGSEA. CDR3 nucleotides: TGCAGCGTTGAAGGACAGCACTATGGCTACACCTTC. Amino acids: CSVEGQHYGYTF.

This clonotype came up a few times. The rearrangement uses TRBV27 and TRBJ1-2, with 8 positions matching TRBD1. J lost 4 bases, V lost 11 bases, and 9 bases had no gene match. This CDR3 is built from 13 residues. Germline V CDR1 and CDR2: MNHEY, SMNVEV (reference sequence). CDR3: CACGQGGSYGYTF. CDR3 DNA: TGTGCCTGCGGACAGGGAGGGTCCTATGGCTACACCTTC.

This clonotype appeared a few times. V and J are TRBV19 and TRBJ2-1; D gene ambiguous. Between the trimmed V and J ends, which lost 5 bases and 10 bases, there was a span of 12 bases. There are 12 residues in the CDR3. The germline gives CDR1 LNHDA, CDR2 SQIVND (reference sequence). CDR3 loop: CASSRGKGEQFF. CDR3 sequence (DNA): TGTGCCAGTAGTCGAGGAAAGGGAGAGCAGTTCTTC.

This clonotype occurred a few times. The chain carries TRBV20-1 and TRBJ2-7, with D tentatively TRBD2 (5 bases). The CDR3 spans 12 residues. V lost 6 bases and J 2 bases, leaving 11 bases between the germline ends. CDR1 is DFQATT and CDR2 is SNEGSKA in the germline V gene (reference sequence). CDR3 loop: CSASTGTYEQYF. For the CDR3, the DNA is TGCAGTGCCTCGACGGGGACCTACGAGCAGTACTTC.

This clonotype was recorded many times. V gene TRBV7-2 combines with J gene TRBJ2-3; D may correspond to TRBD1 or TRBD2 (5 bases each). The CDR3 has 13 amino acids. Trimming took off 5 bases at V and 2 bases at J, with 8 bases between the two ends. CDR1 is SGHTA, CDR2 FQGNSA, per germline. CDR3 DNA sequence: TGTGCCAGCAGCCGGGGCCCCACAGATACGCAGTATTTT. It codes for CASSRGPTDTQYF.

Many counts were recorded for this clonotype. J is TRBJ2-7 and V is TRBV28; no clear D. Germline V gives CDR1 MDHEN, CDR2 SYDVKM. The germline V and J ends were trimmed by 2 bases and 4 bases, with 9 bases remaining between them. This CDR3 is built from 13 residues. Here the CDR3 DNA reads TGTGCCAGCAGTTTAAGGATTTCGTACGAGCAGTACTTC. It encodes CASSLRISYEQYF.